The 19 T cell receptor beta chains below come from one sample, sequenced in a study of shared clonotypes between healthy human individuals. Clones were sequenced by immunoSEQ multiplex PCR, and TCRdb holds only the in-frame ones, with some missing. The sample shows approximately 330,000 clones, around 67% of them seen only once. Sequences were obtained from memory CD4+ T cells sorted from blood. Stated subset: CD45RA-negative fraction. Receptors were obtained from a man aged 25 to 45 in good health.

This chain links TRBV19 with TRBJ2-6, with D hard to call. This CDR3 has 13 amino acids. Germline values: CDR1 LNHDA, CDR2 SQIVND (reference sequence). V dropped 7 bases and J dropped 0 bases, with 4 bases sitting between them. CDR3 sequence (DNA): TGTGCCAGTATCAACTCTGGGGCCAACGTCCTGACTTTC. This translates into CASINSGANVLTF.

The chain links TRBV29-1 to TRBJ2-5; D is possibly TRBD1 (6 bases). The DNA end favors TRBJ2-7, so the J call may be wrong. The CDR3 consists of 12 residues. Germline CDR1 and CDR2: SQVTM and ANQGSEA. CDR3 bases: TGCAGCGTTGGACAGGACGCCTACGAGCAGTACTTC. Translated, it gives CSVGQDAYEQYF.

This clone occurred many times. The sample has other DNA sequences that encode this CDR3 too. The J gene is TRBJ2-7, the V gene TRBV7-9, with D tentatively TRBD1 (5 bases). The CDR3 runs to 14 residues. Looked up from germline, CDR1 is SEHNR and CDR2 is FQNEAQ (reference sequence). Trimming took 0 bases from V and 3 from J, leaving 9 bases between them. CDR3 DNA sequence: TGTGCCAGCAGCTTAGCAGGGGTGAACTACGAGCAGTACTTC. Its protein product is CASSLAGVNYEQYF. The full variable domain, rest sourced from reference TRBV7-9 and TRBJ2-7, is DTGVSQNPRHKITKRGQNVTFRCDPISEHNRLYWYRQTLGQGPEFLTYFQNEAQLEKSRLLSDRFSAERPKGSFSTLEIQRTEQGDSAMYLCASSLAGVNYEQYFGPGTRLTVT.

The chain has TRBV14 and TRBJ2-1, with D perhaps TRBD1 (6 bases). The ends were cut back, 3 bases at V and 8 bases at J, with 8 bases in the middle. Germline-derived CDR1 and CDR2 are SGHDN and FVKESK. The CDR3 covers 12 residues. CDR3 in DNA: TGTGCCAGCAGCCATGGGGGCTATGAGCAGTTCTTC. Translating gives CASSHGGYEQFF.

The chain links TRBV6-5 to TRBJ2-1, with 15 bases fitting TRBD2. J lost 6 bases, V lost 6 bases, and 3 bases had no gene match. The CDR3 contains 15 residues. Germline CDR1 MNHEY, CDR2 SVGAGI. The CDR3 reads CASSRTSGRANEQFF. DNA for the CDR3: TGTGCCAGCAGCCGGACTAGCGGGAGGGCCAATGAGCAGTTCTTC.

The rearrangement joins TRBV5-1 to TRBJ1-2, with D maybe TRBD1 (5 bases). Per germline, CDR1 SGHRS and CDR2 YFSETQ. This CDR3 region has 13 residues. Deletions cut 1 base from V and 6 bases from J, with 10 bases between. The CDR3 DNA sequence: TGCGCCAGCAGCTTGCGGGGGAAGAATGGCTACACCTTC. Amino acid sequence: CASSLRGKNGYTF.

This clone was detected only once. This chain uses TRBV18 with TRBJ2-1; TRBD2 might be the D (7 bases). Trimming left V 2 bases short and J 7 bases short, with 12 bases between. The CDR3 covers 14 residues. Germline V lookup: CDR1 KGHSH, CDR2 LQKENI. Here the CDR3 DNA reads TGTGCCAGCTCACCAGTAGGGGGGGGTAATGAGCAGTTCTTC. Residues: CASSPVGGGNEQFF.

This rearrangement joins TRBV28 to TRBJ1-4; D gene unclear. CDR1 MDHEN and CDR2 SYDVKM come from the germline V gene. The CDR3 sequence is 15 residues long. V lost 5 bases and J 0 bases, leaving 10 bases between the germline ends. The CDR3 DNA is TGTGCCAGCAGTACTCTTGGTGCAACTAATGAAAAACTGTTTTTT. It is translated as CASSTLGATNEKLFF.

This chain links TRBV11-2 with TRBJ1-5; D is possibly TRBD1 (6 bases). Germline V lookup: CDR1 SGHAT, CDR2 FQNNGV. The CDR3 loop spans 16 amino acids. V gave up 1 base and J gave up 1 base, with 11 bases separating them. The CDR3 nucleotides read TGTGCCAGCAGCTTAGTGGGGGGGCACAGCAATCAGCCCCAGCATTTT. As protein: CASSLVGGHSNQPQHF. Filled out from reference TRBV11-2 and TRBJ1-5, the complete variable domain reads EAGVAQSPRYKIIEKRQSVAFWCNPISGHATLYWYQQILGQGPKLLIQFQNNGVVDDSQLPKDRFSAERLKGVDSTLKIQPAKLEDSAVYLCASSLVGGHSNQPQHFGDGTRLSIL.

J is TRBJ1-4 and V is TRBV28, with D unresolved. V was cut by 1 base and J by 8 bases, with 17 bases left in between. The germline V gene has CDR1 MDHEN and CDR2 SYDVKM. There are 16 residues in the CDR3. Here the CDR3 reads CASSLFYGAQTEKLFF. Here the CDR3 DNA reads TGTGCCAGCAGTTTATTTTACGGCGCTCAGACAGAAAAACTGTTTTTT.

This clone was seen only once. V and J are TRBV5-1 and TRBJ2-7; TRBD2 aligns across 10 bases. Germline trimming cut 4 bases from V and 6 bases from J; bases unmatched to any gene: 10. The CDR3 is 15 residues long. Germline values: CDR1 SGHRS, CDR2 YFSETQ. CDR3 nucleotide sequence: TGCGCCAGCAGCGTATTTCTAGCGGGAGTAGGCGAGCAGTACTTC. Encoded protein: CASSVFLAGVGEQYF.

This CDR3 reads CASSQTSGNNEQFF. DNA for the CDR3: TGCGCCAGCAGCCAGACTAGCGGGAACAATGAGCAGTTCTTC. The chain is built from TRBV5-1 and TRBJ2-1; 11 bases agree with TRBD2. The V gene's germline CDR1 is SGHRS and CDR2 YFSETQ. V lost 4 bases and J lost 5; bases outside the gene matches: 2. CDR3 length: 14 amino acids.

Notes on this clone: The sample has other DNA sequences that encode this CDR3 too. The CDR3 reads CASKTEMNTEAFF. For the CDR3, the DNA is TGTGCCAGTAAGACAGAAATGAACACTGAAGCTTTCTTT. This chain uses TRBV2 with TRBJ1-1, with a possible D match to TRBD1 (5 bases). This CDR3 is 13 amino acids long. Germline CDR1 and CDR2: SNHLY and FYNNEI. Between the trimmed V and J ends, which lost 9 bases and 0 bases, there was a span of 11 bases.

This rearrangement joins TRBV6-1 to TRBJ2-5; 8 nucleotides line up with TRBD1. J was trimmed by 5 bases and V by 4 bases; bases with no gene match: 12. The CDR3 length is 16 residues. The V gene's germline CDR1 is MNHNS and CDR2 SASEGT. The CDR3 is CASSANSGTGPETQYF. The CDR3 coding sequence is TGTGCCAGCAGTGCGAACTCCGGGACAGGCCCGGAGACCCAGTACTTC.

This clone has more than one count but fewer than ten. The chain is built from TRBV6-1 and TRBJ2-4; 7 bases align to TRBD1. The CDR3 sequence is 17 residues long. With 4 bases clipped from V and 0 bases from J, the junction kept 9 bases outside the gene matches. CDR1 is MNHNS and CDR2 is SASEGT in the germline V gene. DNA for the CDR3: TGTGCCAGCAGTGGTCCTACAGGGGCCGTAGCCAAAAACATTCAGTACTTC. Its protein product is CASSGPTGAVAKNIQYF.

This clone was seen once. The genes are TRBV5-1 and TRBJ2-5; 12 bases align to TRBD2. Trimming removed 0 bases from V and 1 base from J; junction bases left unmatched: 1. Germline V gives CDR1 SGHRS, CDR2 YFSETQ. This CDR3 has 16 residues. CDR3 sequence: CASSLGLAGAQETQYF. CDR3 in DNA: TGCGCCAGCAGCTTGGGACTAGCGGGAGCCCAAGAGACCCAGTACTTC. Combining the CDR3 with reference TRBV5-1 and TRBJ2-5 gives the whole variable domain KAGVTQTPRYLIKTRGQQVTLSCSPISGHRSVSWYQQTPGQGLQFLFEYFSETQRNKGNFPGRFSGRQFSNSRSEMNVSTLELGDSALYLCASSLGLAGAQETQYFGPGTRLLVL.

This clone appeared once. In nucleotides, the CDR3 is TGTGCCAGCAGTGAAAGGACGGCGCCAAACACTGAAGCTTTCTTT. Translating it yields CASSERTAPNTEAFF. The chain employs TRBV2 and TRBJ1-1; no reliable D call. CDR3 length: 15 amino acids. Trimming took 2 bases from V and 2 from J, leaving 12 bases between them. Per germline, CDR1 SNHLY and CDR2 FYNNEI.

The chain combines TRBV28 with TRBJ1-1; the D is unclear. This CDR3 is 15 amino acids long. V shed 5 bases and J shed 1 base, with 14 bases lying between them. Germline CDR1 is MDHEN and CDR2 is SYDVKM. CDR3 protein: CASSGSRTGNTEAFF. The CDR3 coding sequence is TGTGCCAGCAGTGGCTCCAGGACGGGGAACACTGAAGCTTTCTTT.

This clone was seen once. The J gene is TRBJ2-7, the V gene TRBV5-6; weak D call: TRBD1 (5 bases). The CDR3 has 14 amino acids. Germline CDR1 and CDR2: SGHDT and YYEEEE. V was trimmed by 0 bases and J by 6 bases, leaving 13 bases between them. The CDR3 reads CASSLGQGSREQYF. The CDR3 DNA reads as TGTGCCAGCAGCTTGGGGCAGGGCTCGCGCGAGCAGTACTTC. The whole variable domain, remainder taken from reference TRBV5-6 and TRBJ2-7, is DAGVTQSPTHLIKTRGQQVTLRCSPKSGHDTVSWYQQALGQGPQFIFQYYEEEERQRGNFPDRFSGHQFPNYSSELNVNALLLGDSALYLCASSLGQGSREQYFGPGTRLTVT.